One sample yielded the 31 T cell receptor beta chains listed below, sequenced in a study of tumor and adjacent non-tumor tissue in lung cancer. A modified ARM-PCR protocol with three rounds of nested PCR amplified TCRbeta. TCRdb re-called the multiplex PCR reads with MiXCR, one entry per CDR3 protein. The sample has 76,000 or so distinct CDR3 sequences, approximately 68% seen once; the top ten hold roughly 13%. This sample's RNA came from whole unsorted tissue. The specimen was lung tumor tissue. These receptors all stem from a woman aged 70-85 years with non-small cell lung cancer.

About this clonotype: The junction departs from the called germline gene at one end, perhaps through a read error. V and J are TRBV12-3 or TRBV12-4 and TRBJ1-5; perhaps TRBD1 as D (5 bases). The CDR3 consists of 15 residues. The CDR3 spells CANSLTGGRNQPQHF. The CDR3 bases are TGTGCCAACAGTTTGACGGGGGGAAGGAATCAGCCCCAGCATTTT.

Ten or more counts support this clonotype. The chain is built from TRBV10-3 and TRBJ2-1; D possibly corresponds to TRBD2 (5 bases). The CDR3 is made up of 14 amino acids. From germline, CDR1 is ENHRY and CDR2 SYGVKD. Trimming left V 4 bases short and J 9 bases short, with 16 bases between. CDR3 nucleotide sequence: TGTGCCATCAGTGCCGACGGGCGGGCCTCTGAGCAGTTCTTC. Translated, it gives CAISADGRASEQFF.

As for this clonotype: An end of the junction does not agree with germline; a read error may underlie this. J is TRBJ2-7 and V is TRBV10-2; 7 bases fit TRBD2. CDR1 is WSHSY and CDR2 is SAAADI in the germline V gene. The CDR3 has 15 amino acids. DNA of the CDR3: TGCGACAGCAAATTCGGGGGGACGACTTCCTACGAGCAGTACTTC. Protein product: CDSKFGGTTSYEQYF.

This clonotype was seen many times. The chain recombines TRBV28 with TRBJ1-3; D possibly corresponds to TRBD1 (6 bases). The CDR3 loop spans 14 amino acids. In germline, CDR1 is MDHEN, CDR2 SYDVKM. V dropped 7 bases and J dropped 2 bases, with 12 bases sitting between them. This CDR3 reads CASTSGDPGNTIYF. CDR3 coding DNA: TGTGCCAGCACATCAGGGGATCCTGGAAACACCATATATTTT.

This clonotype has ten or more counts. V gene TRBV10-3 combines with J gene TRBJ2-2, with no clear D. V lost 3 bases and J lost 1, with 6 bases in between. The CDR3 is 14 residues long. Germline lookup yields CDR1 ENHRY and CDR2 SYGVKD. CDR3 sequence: CAISEVRNTGELFF. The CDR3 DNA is TGTGCCATCAGTGAAGTAAGGAACACCGGGGAGCTGTTTTTT.

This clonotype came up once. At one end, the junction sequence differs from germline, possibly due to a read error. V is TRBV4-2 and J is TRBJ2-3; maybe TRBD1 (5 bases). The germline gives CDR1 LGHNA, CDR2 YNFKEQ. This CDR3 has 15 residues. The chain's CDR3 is CARSQGASLTDTHYF. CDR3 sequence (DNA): TGTGCCCGCAGCCAAGGGGCTAGTCTCACAGATACGCATTATTTT.

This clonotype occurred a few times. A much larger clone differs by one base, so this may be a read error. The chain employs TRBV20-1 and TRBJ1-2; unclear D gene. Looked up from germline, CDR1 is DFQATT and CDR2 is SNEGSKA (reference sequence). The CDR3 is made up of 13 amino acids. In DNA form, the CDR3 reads TGCAGTGCTGGTTGGGCGTCGGGATATGGCTACGCCTTC. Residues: CSAGWASGYGYAF.

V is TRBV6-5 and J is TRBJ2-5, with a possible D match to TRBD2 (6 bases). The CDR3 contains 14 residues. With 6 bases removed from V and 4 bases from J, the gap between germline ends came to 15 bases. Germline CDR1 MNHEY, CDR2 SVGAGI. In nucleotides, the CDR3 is TGTGCCAGCAGGGCTTTAGCGGCCCGAGAGACCCAGTACTTC. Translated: CASRALAARETQYF.

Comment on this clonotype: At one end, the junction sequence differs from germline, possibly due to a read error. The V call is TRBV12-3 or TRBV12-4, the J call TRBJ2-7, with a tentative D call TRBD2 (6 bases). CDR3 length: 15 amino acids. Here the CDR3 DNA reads TGTACCAGCACCTTGACTTGCGGGACGGTCTACGAGCAGTATTTC. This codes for CTSTLTCGTVYEQYF.

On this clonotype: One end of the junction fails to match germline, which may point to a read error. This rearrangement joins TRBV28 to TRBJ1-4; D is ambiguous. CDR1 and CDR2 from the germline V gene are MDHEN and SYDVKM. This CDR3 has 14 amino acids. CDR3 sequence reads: CAGSYRATNEKLFF. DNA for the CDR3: TGTGCCGGCAGTTACAGAGCAACTAATGAAAAACTGTTTTTT. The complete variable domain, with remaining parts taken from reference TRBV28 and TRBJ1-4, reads DVKVTQSSRYLVKRTGEKVFLECVQDMDHENMFWYRQDPGLGLRLIYFSYDVKMKEKGDIPEGYSVSREKKERFSLILESASTNQTSMYLCAGSYRATNEKLFFGSGTQLSVL.

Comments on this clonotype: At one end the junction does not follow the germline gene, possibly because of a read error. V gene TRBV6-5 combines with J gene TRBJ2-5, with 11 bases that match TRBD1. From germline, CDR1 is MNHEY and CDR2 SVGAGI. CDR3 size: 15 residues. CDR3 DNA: TGTACCAGCACTGCTGGACAGGGGGCTTGGGAGACCCAGTACTTC. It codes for CTSTAGQGAWETQYF.

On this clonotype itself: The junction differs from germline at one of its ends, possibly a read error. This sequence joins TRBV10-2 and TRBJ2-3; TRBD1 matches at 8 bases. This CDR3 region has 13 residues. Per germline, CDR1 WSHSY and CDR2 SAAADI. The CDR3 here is CATRTGWGDTQCF. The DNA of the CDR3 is TGCGCCACCAGGACAGGGTGGGGAGATACCCAGTGTTTT.

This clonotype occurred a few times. CDR3 residues: CASSSLMAGRNEQYF. CDR3 in DNA: TGTGCCAGCAGCTCCTTAATGGCGGGAAGGAACGAGCAGTACTTC. The chain combines TRBV11-2 with TRBJ2-7; tentatively, D is TRBD2 (6 bases). Germline CDR1 SGHAT, CDR2 FQNNGV. V lost 4 bases and J 5 bases, leaving 18 bases between the germline ends. The CDR3 is 15 residues long.

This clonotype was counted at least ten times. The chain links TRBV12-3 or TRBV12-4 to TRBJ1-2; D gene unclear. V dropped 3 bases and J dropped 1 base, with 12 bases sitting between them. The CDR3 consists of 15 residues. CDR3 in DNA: TGTGCCAGCAGTTTGAACAGAATCCTTAACTATGGCTACACCTTC. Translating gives CASSLNRILNYGYTF.

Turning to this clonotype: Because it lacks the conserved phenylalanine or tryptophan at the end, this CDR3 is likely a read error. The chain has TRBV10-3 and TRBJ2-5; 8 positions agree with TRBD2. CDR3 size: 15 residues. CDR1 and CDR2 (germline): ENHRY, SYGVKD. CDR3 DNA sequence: TGTACCATCAGTGAGTCGCAGCGGGAGACGGAGACCCAGTACTCC. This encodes CTISESQRETETQYS.

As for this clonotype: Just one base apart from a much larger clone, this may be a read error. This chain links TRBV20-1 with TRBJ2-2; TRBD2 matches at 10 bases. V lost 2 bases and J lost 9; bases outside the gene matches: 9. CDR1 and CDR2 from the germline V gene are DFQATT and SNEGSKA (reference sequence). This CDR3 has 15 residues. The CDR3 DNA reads TGCAGTGCTAGACGCGGACTAGCGGCGACCAGGGAGCTGTTTTTT. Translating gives CSARRGLAATRELFF.

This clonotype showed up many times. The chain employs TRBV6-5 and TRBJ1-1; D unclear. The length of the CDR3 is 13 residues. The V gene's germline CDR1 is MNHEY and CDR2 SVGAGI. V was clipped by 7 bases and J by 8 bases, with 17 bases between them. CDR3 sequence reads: CASIPPGSREAFF. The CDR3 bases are TGTGCCAGCATCCCACCGGGCTCCCGAGAAGCTTTCTTT.

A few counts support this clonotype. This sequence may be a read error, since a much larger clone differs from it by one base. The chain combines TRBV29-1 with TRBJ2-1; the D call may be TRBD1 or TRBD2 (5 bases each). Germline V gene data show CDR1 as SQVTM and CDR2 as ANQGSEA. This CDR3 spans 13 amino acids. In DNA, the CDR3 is TGCAGCGTCAGGGACCCAGCCACGGGTGAGCAGATCTTC. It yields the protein CSVRDPATGEQIF.

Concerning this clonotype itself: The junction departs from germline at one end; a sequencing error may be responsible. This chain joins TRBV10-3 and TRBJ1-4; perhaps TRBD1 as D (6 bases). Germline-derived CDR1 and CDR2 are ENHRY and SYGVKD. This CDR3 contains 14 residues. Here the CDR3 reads CAISRVQGNERLFF. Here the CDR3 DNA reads TGTGCCATCAGTCGAGTACAGGGAAATGAAAGACTGTTTTTT.

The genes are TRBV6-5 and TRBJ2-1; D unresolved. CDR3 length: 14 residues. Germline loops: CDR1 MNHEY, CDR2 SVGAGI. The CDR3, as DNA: TGTGTCATCAGTTACACCACGTCGGGCAATGAGCAGTTCTTC. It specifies CVISYTTSGNEQFF.

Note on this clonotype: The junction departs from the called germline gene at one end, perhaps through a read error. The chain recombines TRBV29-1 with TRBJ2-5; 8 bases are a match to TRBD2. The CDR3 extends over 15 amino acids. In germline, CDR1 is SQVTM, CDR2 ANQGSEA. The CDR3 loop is CSVISASGYQETQYF. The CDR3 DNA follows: TGCAGCGTTATATCGGCTAGCGGGTACCAAGAGACTCAGTACTTC.

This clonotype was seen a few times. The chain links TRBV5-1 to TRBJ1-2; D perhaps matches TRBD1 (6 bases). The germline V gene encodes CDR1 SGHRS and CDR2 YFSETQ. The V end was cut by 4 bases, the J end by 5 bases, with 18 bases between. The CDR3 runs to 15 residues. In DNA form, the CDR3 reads TGCGCCAGCAGCCTAGACCCCGGGACAACTTATGGCTACACCTTC. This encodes CASSLDPGTTYGYTF.

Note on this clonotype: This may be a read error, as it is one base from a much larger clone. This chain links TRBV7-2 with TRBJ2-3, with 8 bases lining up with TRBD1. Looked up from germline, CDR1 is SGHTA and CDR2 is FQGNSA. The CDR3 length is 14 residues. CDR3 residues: CANSSDRGTDTQYF. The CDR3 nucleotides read TGTGCCAACAGCTCAGACAGGGGTACAGATACGCAGTATTTT.

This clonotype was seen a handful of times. The CDR3 spells CATRRTVTGELFF. The CDR3 DNA reads as TGTGCCACCCGAAGGACGGTAACCGGGGAGCTGTTTTTT. The chain couples TRBV21-1 to TRBJ2-2. TRBV21-1 is a recognized pseudogene. This CDR3 has 13 amino acids.

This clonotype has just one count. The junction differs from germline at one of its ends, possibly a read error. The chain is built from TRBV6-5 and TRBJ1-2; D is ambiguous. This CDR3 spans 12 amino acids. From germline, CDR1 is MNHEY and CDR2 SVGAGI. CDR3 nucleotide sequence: TGTGCCGGCAGGTCCAGTGTTGGCGGCTACATCTTC. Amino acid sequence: CAGRSSVGGYIF.

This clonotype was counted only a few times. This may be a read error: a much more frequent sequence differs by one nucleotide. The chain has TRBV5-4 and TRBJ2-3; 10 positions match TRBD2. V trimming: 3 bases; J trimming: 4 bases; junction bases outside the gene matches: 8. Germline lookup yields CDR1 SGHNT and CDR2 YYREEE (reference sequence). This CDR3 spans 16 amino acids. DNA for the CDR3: TGTGCCAGCAGCTCACCTAGCGGGGGAATATCAGATACGCAGTATTTT. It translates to CASSSPSGGISDTQYF.

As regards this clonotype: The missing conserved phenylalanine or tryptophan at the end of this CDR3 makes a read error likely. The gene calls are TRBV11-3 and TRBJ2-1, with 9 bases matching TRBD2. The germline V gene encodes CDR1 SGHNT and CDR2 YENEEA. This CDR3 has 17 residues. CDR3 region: CASSPGTSRLPYNEQFL. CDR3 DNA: TGTGCTAGCAGCCCGGGGACTAGCAGGCTCCCCTACAATGAGCAGTTCCTC.

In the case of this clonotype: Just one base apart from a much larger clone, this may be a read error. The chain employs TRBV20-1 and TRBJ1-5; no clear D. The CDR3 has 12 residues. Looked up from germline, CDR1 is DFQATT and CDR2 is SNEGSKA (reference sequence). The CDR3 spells CNAQNSNQPQHF. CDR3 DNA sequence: TGCAATGCGCAAAATAGCAATCAGCCCCAGCATTTT.

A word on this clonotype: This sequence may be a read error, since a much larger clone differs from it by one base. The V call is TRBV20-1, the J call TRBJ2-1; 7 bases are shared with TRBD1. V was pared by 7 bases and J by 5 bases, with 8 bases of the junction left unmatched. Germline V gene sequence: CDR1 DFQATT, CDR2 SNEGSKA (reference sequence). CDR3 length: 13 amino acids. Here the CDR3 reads CSVYRGTDNEQFF. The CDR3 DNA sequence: TGCAGTGTTTACAGAGGGACAGACAATGAGCAGTTCTTC.

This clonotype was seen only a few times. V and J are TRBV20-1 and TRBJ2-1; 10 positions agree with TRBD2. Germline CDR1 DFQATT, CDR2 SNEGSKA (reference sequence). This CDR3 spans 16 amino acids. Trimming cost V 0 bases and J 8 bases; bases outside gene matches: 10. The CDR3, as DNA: TGCAGTGCTAGAGATCCAGCGGGAGGGGGCGAATATGAGCAGTTCTTC. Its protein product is CSARDPAGGGEYEQFF.

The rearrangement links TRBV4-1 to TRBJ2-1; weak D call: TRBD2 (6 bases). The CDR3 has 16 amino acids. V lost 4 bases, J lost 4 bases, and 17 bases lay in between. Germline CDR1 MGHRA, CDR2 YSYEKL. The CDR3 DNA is TGCGCCAGCAGCCGTCATTGTATCGGGAGTTACAATGAGCAGTTCTTC. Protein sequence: CASSRHCIGSYNEQFF.